The TCR beta chain described here comes from a study of cytomegalovirus exposure and HLA in healthy donors. General study results and limits: Productive rates of about 90% or about 30% were seen for most TCR beta V segments in an earlier analysis. Some segments of the V type, notably TRBV6-2 and TRBV6-3, were excluded as indistinguishable.

Germline V gene data show CDR1 as MNHEY and CDR2 as SVGAGI. Trimming left V 5 bases short and J 5 bases short, with 15 bases between. The CDR3 covers 15 residues. As for this clone: Antigen specificity is unknown.

The study ran its PCR with 60 Vbeta and 13 Jbeta primers. Profiling relied on immunoSEQ multiplex PCR, and the TCRdb table lists in-frame clones only, not all of them. The data contain about 200,000 clones, 75% to 90% of them singletons. The sequence derives from a woman aged 50 to 65 in good health and CMV-seropositive. This chain connects TRBV6-5 to TRBJ1-4, with D possibly being TRBD1 (6 bases). The sample comprised PBMCs. CDR3 DNA sequence: TGTGCCAGCAGTCCGGAAGGACAGACCAATGAAAAACTGTTTTTT. As protein: CASSPEGQTNEKLFF.